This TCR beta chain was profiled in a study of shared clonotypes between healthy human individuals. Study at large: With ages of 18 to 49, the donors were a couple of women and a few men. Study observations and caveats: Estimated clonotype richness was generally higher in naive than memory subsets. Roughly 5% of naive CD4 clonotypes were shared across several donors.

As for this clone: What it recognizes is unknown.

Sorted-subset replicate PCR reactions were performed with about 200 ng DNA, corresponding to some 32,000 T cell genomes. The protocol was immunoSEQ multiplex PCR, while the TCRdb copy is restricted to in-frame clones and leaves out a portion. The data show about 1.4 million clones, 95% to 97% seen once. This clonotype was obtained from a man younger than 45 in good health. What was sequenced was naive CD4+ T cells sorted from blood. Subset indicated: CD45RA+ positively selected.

CDR3 in DNA: TGTGCCAGCAGCTCACTAGCGGGAACAGTCTACAATGAGCAGTTCTTC. This translates into CASSSLAGTVYNEQFF. The V and J genes are TRBV7-6 and TRBJ2-1; 10 bases fit TRBD2. Germline CDR1 SGHVS, CDR2 FNYEAQ. This CDR3 comprises 16 residues. Losses at the gene ends were 4 bases for V and 3 bases for J; bases not matched to a gene: 6.